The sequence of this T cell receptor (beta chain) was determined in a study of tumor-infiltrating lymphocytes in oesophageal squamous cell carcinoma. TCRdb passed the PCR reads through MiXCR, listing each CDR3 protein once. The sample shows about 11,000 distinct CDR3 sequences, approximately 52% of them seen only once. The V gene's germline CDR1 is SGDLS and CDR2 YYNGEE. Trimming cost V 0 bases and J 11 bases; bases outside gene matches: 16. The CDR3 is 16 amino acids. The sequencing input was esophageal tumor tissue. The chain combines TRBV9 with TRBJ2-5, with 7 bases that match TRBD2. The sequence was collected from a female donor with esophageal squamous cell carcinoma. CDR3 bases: TGTGCCAGCAGCGTAGGTTCTAGCGGAGACTACAATGAGCAGTACTTC. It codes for CASSVGSSGDYNEQYF.